These 16 T cell receptor beta chains were all obtained from the same sample, sequenced in a study of OX40 agonist ivuxolimab in advanced cancers. The method was immunoSEQ multiplex PCR; TCRdb's version includes in-frame clones alone and lacks a portion of them. The table lists some 45,000 clones, around 82% of them singletons, with roughly 2.2% in the top ten. The sample consisted of CD4+ or CD8+ T cells sorted from blood, taken in a trial of the OX40 agonist ivuxolimab. The receptor source for this set is an adult with an advanced solid tumor such as melanoma, head and neck, liver or kidney cancer.

This sequence joins TRBV19 and TRBJ1-5, with a weak D call TRBD1 (6 bases). Trimming removed 9 bases at V and 0 bases at J, with 12 bases between. This CDR3 comprises 14 residues. Germline lookup yields CDR1 LNHDA and CDR2 SQIVND (reference sequence). Written as DNA, the CDR3 is TGTGCCAGCAACAGGGTAAATAGCAATCAGCCCCAGCATTTT. Encoded protein: CASNRVNSNQPQHF.

The chain employs TRBV2 and TRBJ1-2, with 7 bases fitting TRBD1. Germline V CDR1 and CDR2: SNHLY, FYNNEI. The CDR3 consists of 14 residues. The V segment lost 5 bases and the J segment 2 bases; nucleotides outside the gene matches: 5. The CDR3 loop reads CASSRQGPNYGYTF. The CDR3 DNA sequence: TGTGCCAGCAGTAGACAGGGCCCCAACTATGGCTACACCTTC.

The gene calls are TRBV10-2 and TRBJ2-7; the match to TRBD2 covers 12 bases. Germline V lookup: CDR1 WSHSY, CDR2 SAAADI. Trimming cost V 6 bases and J 4 bases; bases outside gene matches: 4. The CDR3 sequence is 14 residues long. The CDR3 DNA reads as TGCGCCAGCAGCGGACTAGCGGGACTATACGAGCAGTACTTC. Amino acid sequence: CASSGLAGLYEQYF.

The chain is built from TRBV15 and TRBJ1-1; 10 bases align to TRBD1. After removal of 1 base from V and 11 bases from J, the junction contained 10 bases not matched to a gene. The CDR3 extends over 15 amino acids. Germline CDR1 and CDR2: LNHNV and YYDKDF (reference sequence). The CDR3 bases are TGTGCCACCAGCAGAGTAGCCGGGACAGGGGTACGGGCTTTCTTT. It translates to CATSRVAGTGVRAFF.

This chain uses TRBV28 with TRBJ1-3; no definite D call. The germline V gene has CDR1 MDHEN and CDR2 SYDVKM. The CDR3 consists of 13 residues. V was clipped by 9 bases and J by 2 bases, with 11 bases between them. The CDR3 nucleotides are TGTGCCAGTTCAAAAGGAGCTGGAAACACCATATATTTT. This codes for CASSKGAGNTIYF.

The rearrangement links TRBV18 to TRBJ2-3; D assignment may be TRBD1 or TRBD2 (7 bases each). Germline loops: CDR1 KGHSH, CDR2 LQKENI. V lost 3 bases and J 9 bases, leaving 19 bases between the germline ends. This CDR3 spans 15 amino acids. The CDR3 nucleotides read TGTGCCAGCTCACCCCGACAGGGCGGGGAGGGGACGCAGTATTTT. Translation gives CASSPRQGGEGTQYF.

This clone was found a few times. The rearrangement uses TRBV6-1 and TRBJ1-6, with D hard to call. Germline V lookup: CDR1 MNHNS, CDR2 SASEGT. The CDR3 spans 13 residues. V was clipped by 7 bases and J by 6 bases, with 10 bases between them. The DNA of the CDR3 is TGTGCCAGCAATCGCGAGGGTAATTCACCCCTCCACTTT. Translated: CASNREGNSPLHF.

The CDR3 sequence is CASRQGKEWSEAFF. Written as DNA, the CDR3 is TGTGCCAGCAGACAGGGTAAAGAGTGGTCTGAAGCTTTCTTT. This chain connects TRBV6-5 to TRBJ1-1; TRBD1 is a possible D gene (6 bases). The germline gives CDR1 MNHEY, CDR2 SVGAGI. V lost 6 bases to trimming and J lost 6 bases, with 17 bases between them. This CDR3 is 14 amino acids long.

The V and J genes are TRBV6-1 and TRBJ1-1, with D perhaps matching TRBD1 (5 bases). Per the germline V gene, CDR1 is MNHNS and CDR2 is SASEGT. Trimming took 6 bases from V and 1 from J, leaving 9 bases between them. This CDR3 contains 13 residues. CDR3 nucleotide sequence: TGTGCCAGCAGACAGGAATGGAACACTGAAGCTTTCTTT. This translates into CASRQEWNTEAFF.

The chain couples TRBV18 to TRBJ1-5, with D hard to call. V lost 0 bases and J lost 4, with 1 base in between. The CDR3 is made up of 12 amino acids. Germline CDR1 KGHSH, CDR2 LQKENI. CDR3 sequence reads: CASSPPNQPQHF. The CDR3 nucleotides are TGTGCCAGCTCACCACCGAATCAGCCCCAGCATTTT.

V gene TRBV9 combines with J gene TRBJ2-1; 8 bases are a match to TRBD1. The V gene end was trimmed by 0 bases and the J gene end by 9 bases; junction bases not matched to a gene: 2. This CDR3 has 13 residues. CDR1 SGDLS and CDR2 YYNGEE come from the germline V gene. The CDR3 loop is CASSVAGGGEQFF. CDR3 in DNA: TGTGCCAGCAGCGTAGCAGGGGGCGGTGAGCAGTTCTTC.

The V and J genes are TRBV5-1 and TRBJ1-1, with 8 bases aligning to TRBD1. The CDR3 is 16 residues long. CDR1 and CDR2 from the germline V gene are SGHRS and YFSETQ. After removal of 6 bases from V and 1 base from J, the junction contained 11 bases not matched to a gene. Written as DNA, the CDR3 is TGCGCCAGCACTGTAGGCAGGGGGCGTAGGAACACTGAAGCTTTCTTT. Protein: CASTVGRGRRNTEAFF.

The chain couples TRBV4-1 to TRBJ2-7, with D perhaps TRBD1 (6 bases). This CDR3 region has 14 residues. The V and J ends lost 2 bases and 2 bases respectively, with 10 bases between them. CDR1 and CDR2 from the germline V gene are MGHRA and YSYEKL. The CDR3 loop is CASSQPTGTYEQYF. In nucleotides, the CDR3 is TGCGCCAGCAGCCAACCGACAGGAACCTACGAGCAGTACTTC.

V and J are TRBV2 and TRBJ2-7; 12 positions match TRBD2. CDR3 length equals 15 residues. Germline values: CDR1 SNHLY, CDR2 FYNNEI. The V segment lost 3 bases and the J segment 7 bases; nucleotides outside the gene matches: 7. Here the CDR3 reads CASSDPSGRDDEQYF. For the CDR3, the DNA is TGTGCCAGCAGTGACCCTAGCGGGAGGGATGATGAGCAGTACTTC.

This clone was detected only once. The chain has TRBV30 and TRBJ2-2, with D possibly being TRBD1 (6 bases). CDR1 GTSNPN and CDR2 SVGIG come from the germline V gene (reference sequence). The CDR3 is made up of 13 amino acids. The V end was cut by 4 bases, the J end by 6 bases, with 12 bases between. The CDR3, as DNA: TGTGCCTGGAAGGCCAGGGGACCCGGGGAGCTGTTTTTT. Translating gives CAWKARGPGELFF.

By share, this clone ranks as medium-sized. The V call is TRBV28, the J call TRBJ1-5, with D possibly matching TRBD1 (6 bases). This CDR3 spans 15 amino acids. V dropped 3 bases and J dropped 0 bases, with 9 bases sitting between them. Germline V gives CDR1 MDHEN, CDR2 SYDVKM. CDR3 loop: CASSFGQNSNQPQHF. CDR3 sequence (DNA): TGTGCCAGCAGTTTCGGACAGAATAGCAATCAGCCCCAGCATTTT.